The entry that follows covers one T cell receptor (beta chain) sequence. Its specificity is unknown. These data are taken from a study of identical twins. A template switching step contributed a universal primer site, while unique molecular identifiers were present in the cDNA. TCRdb re-derived calls from the 5' RACE reads in MiXCR, one entry per CDR3 protein. The profile shows roughly 1,500,000 distinct CDR3 sequences, less than 40% of them singletons. General study points: Alpha sequences that were out-of-frame and twin-shared showed an excess of low generation probability.

This CDR3 is built from 12 residues. Trimming removed 6 bases at V and 0 bases at J, with 6 bases between. Germline CDR1 reads LNHNV; CDR2 reads YYDKDF (reference sequence). The receptor comes from a newborn girl in good health. The rearrangement links TRBV15 to TRBJ2-7; D call uncertain. Sequencing was done on a sample of cord blood. CDR3: CATSRYSYEQYF. The CDR3 DNA reads as TGTGCCACCAGTCGATACTCCTACGAGCAGTACTTC.